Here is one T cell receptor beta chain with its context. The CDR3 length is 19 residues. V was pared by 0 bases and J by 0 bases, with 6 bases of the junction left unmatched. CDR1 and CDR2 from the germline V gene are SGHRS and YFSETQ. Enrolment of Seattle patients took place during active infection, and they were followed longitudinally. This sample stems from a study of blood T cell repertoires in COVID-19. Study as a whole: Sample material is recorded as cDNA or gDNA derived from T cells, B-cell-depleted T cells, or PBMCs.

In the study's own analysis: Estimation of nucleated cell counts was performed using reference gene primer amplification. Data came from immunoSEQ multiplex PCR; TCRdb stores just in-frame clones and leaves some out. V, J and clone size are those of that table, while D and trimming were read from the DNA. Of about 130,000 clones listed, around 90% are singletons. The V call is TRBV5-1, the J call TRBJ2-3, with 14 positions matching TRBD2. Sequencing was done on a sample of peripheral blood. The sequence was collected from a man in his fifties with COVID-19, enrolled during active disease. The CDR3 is CASSLGLAGGPSSTDTQYF. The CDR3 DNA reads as TGCGCCAGCAGCTTGGGACTAGCGGGAGGGCCCTCTAGCACAGATACGCAGTATTTT.